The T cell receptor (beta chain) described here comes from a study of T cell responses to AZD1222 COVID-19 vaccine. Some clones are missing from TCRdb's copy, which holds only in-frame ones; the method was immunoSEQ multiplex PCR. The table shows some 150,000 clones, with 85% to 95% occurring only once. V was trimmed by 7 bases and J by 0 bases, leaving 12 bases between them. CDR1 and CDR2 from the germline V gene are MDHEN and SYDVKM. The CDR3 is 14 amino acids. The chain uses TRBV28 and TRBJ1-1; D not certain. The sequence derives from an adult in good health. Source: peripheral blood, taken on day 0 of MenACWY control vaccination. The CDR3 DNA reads TGTGCCAGCACACGCCTGGACCTGAACACTGAAGCTTTCTTT. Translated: CASTRLDLNTEAFF.